Listed below are T cell receptor beta chains from one sample, sequenced in a study of CD8+CD57+ T cells in acquired aplastic anemia. TCRdb processed the reads anew with MiXCR; each CDR3 protein has one entry. The table has just over 400,000 distinct CDR3 sequences, 65% to 75% seen once; the top ten hold under 4.5%. The sequenced sample consisted of sorted CD4+, CD8+, or CD8+CD57+ T cells (not recorded which) from PBMCs. These receptors originate from a human donor in good health, serving as a control. CDR3s include the opening cysteine and the closing phenylalanine or tryptophan. A D gene is named only where the DNA matches it firmly. The size of a clone is reported for some rows only, either as once, few or many, or as a class for expanded clones.

J | V | size | length | D | CDR3 | DNA
TRBJ2-5 | TRBV2 | NA | 18 | TRBD1 | CASSDPGKQGSVEETQYF | TGTGCCAGCAGTGACCCAGGAAAACAGGGGAGCGTCGAAGAGACCCAGTACTTC
TRBJ1-1 | TRBV5-1 | many | 15 | NA | CASSLVPGEDTEAFF | TGCGCCAGCAGCTTGGTTCCAGGGGAGGACACTGAAGCTTTCTTT
TRBJ1-3 | TRBV4-2 | many | 17 | TRBD1 | CASSQGQGQSSGNTIYF | TGTGCCAGCAGCCAAGGGCAGGGACAGAGCTCTGGAAACACCATATATTTT
TRBJ2-7 | TRBV6-6 | NA | 13 | TRBD2 | CASSRGGTHEQYF | TGTGCCAGCAGCCGGGGGGGAACCCACGAGCAGTACTTC
TRBJ2-3 | TRBV9 | NA | 17 | TRBD2 | CAICVEPSGGITDTQYF | TGTGCCATCTGCGTAGAGCCTAGCGGGGGTATCACAGATACGCAGTATTTT
TRBJ1-6 | TRBV12-3/TRBV12-4 | NA | 17 | TRBD1 | CASSRGQVLASNSPLHF | TGTGCCAGCAGCAGAGGACAGGTCCTTGCTTCTAATTCACCCCTCCACTTT
TRBJ2-5 | TRBV5-4 | NA | 14 | NA | CASSLGNDQETQYF | TGTGCCAGCAGCTTGGGTAACGACCAAGAGACCCAGTACTTC
TRBJ1-2 | TRBV12-3/TRBV12-4 | NA | 14 | TRBD1 | CASSPDRVIYGYTF | TGTGCCAGCAGTCCCGACAGGGTTATCTATGGCTACACCTTC
TRBJ2-1 | TRBV9 | NA | 13 | NA | CASSVGIFNEKLF | TGTGCCAGCAGCGTAGGAATCTTTAATGAAAAACTGTTC
TRBJ2-5 | TRBV12-3/TRBV12-4 | NA | 14 | TRBD1 | CASSRGQVEETQYF | TGTGCCAGCAGCCGGGGACAGGTGGAAGAGACCCAGTACTTC
TRBJ2-1 | TRBV10-3 | NA | 15 | TRBD2 | CASSGLAGGPNAQFF | TGTGCCAGCAGTGGGCTAGCGGGGGGTCCCAATGCGCAGTTCTTC
TRBJ2-2 | TRBV15 | NA | 15 | NA | CASSQQGGKTGELFF | TGTGCCAGCAGCCAACAGGGTGGTAAGACCGGGGAGCTGTTTTTT
TRBJ2-7 | TRBV5-6 | NA | 15 | NA | CASSLVRGGLLGQYF | TGTGCCAGCAGCTTGGTCCGAGGGGGTCTTTTGGGGCAGTACTTC
TRBJ2-3 | TRBV20-1 | NA | 13 | NA | CSASLRNYDTQYF | TGCAGTGCTAGCCTGCGAAACTATGATACGCAGTATTTT
TRBJ2-5 | TRBV7-9 | NA | 15 | NA | CASSVAGPQEETHYF | TGTGCCAGCAGCGTGGCCGGACCTCAAGAAGAGACCCACTACTTC
TRBJ2-1 | TRBV7-2 | NA | 16 | TRBD2 | CASSPGGASEKTEQFF | TGTGCCAGCAGCCCGGGGGGGGCTAGCGAGAAAACTGAGCAGTTCTTC
TRBJ2-7 | TRBV2 | few | 14 | NA | CASSERAMTYEQYF | TGTGCCAGCAGTGAAAGGGCAATGACTTACGAGCAGTACTTC
TRBJ1-2 | TRBV20-1 | NA | 12 | TRBD1 | CSVIPGQYGHTF | TGCAGTGTTATACCGGGACAGTATGGCCACACCTTC
TRBJ2-1 | TRBV20-1 | few | 13 | TRBD1 | CSASRDRGDEQFF | TGCAGTGCTAGCCGGGACAGGGGGGATGAGCAGTTCTTC
TRBJ1-5 | TRBV15 | many | 14 | NA | CATSRGNSNQPQHF | TGTGCCACCAGCAGAGGAAATAGCAATCAGCCCCAGCATTTT
TRBJ1-1 | TRBV4-2 | many | 17 | NA | CASSPLRMSDSVTEAFF | TGTGCCAGCAGCCCTCTTCGAATGTCCGACAGCGTAACTGAAGCTTTCTTT
TRBJ2-5 | TRBV10-3 | NA | 12 | NA | CASSSADETQYF | TGTGCCAGCAGCTCGGCCGACGAGACCCAGTACTTC
TRBJ2-7 | TRBV10-3 | NA | 13 | NA | CAISRSGITMHYF | TGTGCCATCAGTCGCTCTGGAATCACCATGCATTATTTC
TRBJ1-2 | TRBV7-9 | NA | 13 | NA | CASSLARAGGYTF | TGTGCCAGCAGCTTAGCGCGGGCCGGTGGCTACACCTTC
TRBJ1-2 | TRBV20-1 | few | 12 | TRBD1 | CSASEGALGYTF | TGCAGTGCTAGTGAGGGGGCGCTTGGCTACACCTTC
TRBJ1-2 | TRBV11-2 | NA | 14 | NA | CASSLTRANYGYTF | TGTGCCAGCAGTCTCACTCGTGCTAACTATGGCTACACCTTC
TRBJ2-1 | TRBV7-8 | many | 15 | TRBD2 | CASRRAGGYNNEQFF | TGTGCCAGCAGGCGAGCGGGGGGGTACAACAATGAGCAGTTCTTC
TRBJ2-7 | TRBV5-4 | NA | 16 | NA | CASSLSTRFEGYEQYF | TGTGCCAGCAGCTTGTCTACCCGATTTGAGGGGTACGAGCAGTACTTC
TRBJ1-6 | TRBV30 | many | 16 | NA | CAWSVPRSSYNSPLHF | TGTGCCTGGAGTGTACCGCGGAGCTCCTATAATTCACCCCTCCACTTT
TRBJ2-7 | TRBV7-4 | NA | 14 | NA | CASSGEVGIHETHF | TGTGCCAGCAGCGGGGAGGTGGGGATCCACGAGACGCACTTC
TRBJ2-1 | TRBV9 | NA | 16 | NA | CASSLVPRVTYNEQFF | TGTGCCAGCAGCTTAGTTCCCAGGGTGACCTACAATGAGCAGTTCTTC
TRBJ2-7 | TRBV2 | NA | 13 | TRBD1 | CASSVTGKSEQYF | TGCGCCAGCAGTGTGACAGGGAAGTCCGAGCAGTACTTC
TRBJ2-7 | TRBV5-1 | many | 16 | NA | CASSLLPGLFSYEQYF | TGCGCCAGCAGCTTATTACCGGGACTCTTCTCCTACGAGCAGTACTTC
TRBJ2-1 | TRBV20-1 | NA | 15 | NA | CSASGLAGARGEQFF | TGCAGTGCTAGTGGGCTAGCTGGGGCCCGTGGGGAGCAGTTCTTC
TRBJ1-2 | TRBV12-3/TRBV12-4 | NA | 16 | NA | CASSPRPIRVGYGYTF | TGTGCCAGCAGTCCTCGGCCTATCAGGGTGGGATATGGCTACACCTTC
TRBJ1-3 | TRBV19 | NA | 13 | TRBD1 | CASTGQGKNTIYF | TGTGCCAGCACCGGACAGGGAAAAAACACCATATATTTT
TRBJ2-4 | TRBV6-1 | few | 18 | NA | CANHRGNGGQSAKNIQYF | TGTGCCAACCATCGGGGGAATGGCGGGCAATCAGCCAAAAACATTCAGTACTTC
TRBJ1-5 | TRBV3-1 | many | 14 | NA | CASSQVDSNQPQHF | TGTGCCAGCAGCCAAGTGGATAGCAATCAGCCCCAGCATTTT
TRBJ1-5 | TRBV5-1 | NA | 16 | TRBD1 | CASSRTGQGANQPQHF | TGCGCCAGCAGCCGGACGGGACAGGGGGCCAATCAGCCCCAGCATTTT
TRBJ2-3 | TRBV15 | NA | 17 | NA | CATSREAGNEIMDAQYF | TGTGCCACCAGCAGAGAGGCAGGGAATGAAATTATGGATGCGCAGTATTTT
TRBJ2-3 | TRBV20-1 | NA | 14 | NA | CSAIEPGLGDTQYF | TGCAGTGCCATAGAACCGGGACTTGGGGATACGCAGTATTTT
TRBJ1-6 | TRBV2 | NA | 14 | NA | CASRDGTTNSPLHF | TGTGCCAGCAGGGACGGGACAACCAATTCACCCCTCCACTTT
TRBJ2-2 | TRBV9 | many | 11 | NA | CASSSHGELFF | TGTGCCAGCAGCTCCCACGGGGAACTGTTTTTT
TRBJ1-2 | TRBV20-1 | NA | 16 | TRBD1 | CSARTPRDRTNYGYTF | TGCAGTGCTAGAACACCCCGGGACAGGACTAACTATGGCTACACCTTC
TRBJ2-5 | TRBV7-2 | NA | 16 | TRBD2 | CASSTGGGQLGETQYF | TGTGCCAGCAGCACAGGCGGGGGTCAGCTCGGGGAGACCCAGTACTTC
TRBJ1-6 | TRBV7-3 | once | 14 | NA | CATSRRGGKSHLHF | TGTGCCACCAGCAGGAGGGGAGGCAAGTCCCACCTCCACTTT
TRBJ2-7 | TRBV12-3/TRBV12-4 | NA | 12 | NA | CASTDGTVEQYF | TGTGCCAGCACCGACGGGACGGTAGAGCAGTACTTC
TRBJ2-1 | TRBV29-1 | NA | 12 | NA | CSPQGLDNEQFF | TGCAGCCCCCAGGGCCTAGACAATGAGCAGTTCTTC
TRBJ1-6 | TRBV7-9 | NA | 15 | NA | CASSSGEIAYGYTHF | TGTGCCAGCAGCTCGGGGGAGATAGCATATGGCTACACCCACTTT
TRBJ2-7 | TRBV7-9 | NA | 15 | NA | CASSFRLMDYGEQYF | TGTGCCAGCAGCTTCCGACTAATGGACTACGGCGAGCAGTACTTC
TRBJ1-6 | TRBV7-9 | few | 15 | TRBD1 | CASSVGTGDNSPLHF | TGTGCCAGCAGCGTAGGGACAGGGGATAATTCACCCCTCCACTTT